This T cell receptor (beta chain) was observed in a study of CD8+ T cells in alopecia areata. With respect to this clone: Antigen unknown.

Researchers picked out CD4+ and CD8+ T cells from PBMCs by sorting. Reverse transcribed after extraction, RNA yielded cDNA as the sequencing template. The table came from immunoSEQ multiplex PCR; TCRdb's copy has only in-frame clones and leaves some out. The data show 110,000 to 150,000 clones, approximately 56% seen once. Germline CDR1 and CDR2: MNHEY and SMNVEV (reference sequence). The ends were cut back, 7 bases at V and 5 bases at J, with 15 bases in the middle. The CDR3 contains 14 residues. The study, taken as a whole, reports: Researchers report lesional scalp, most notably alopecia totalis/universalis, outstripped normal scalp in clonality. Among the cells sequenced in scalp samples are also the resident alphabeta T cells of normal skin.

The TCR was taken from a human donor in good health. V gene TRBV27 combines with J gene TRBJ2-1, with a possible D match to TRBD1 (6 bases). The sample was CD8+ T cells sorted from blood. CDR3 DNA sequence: TGTGCCAGCACAGGGGACGGTCTGAACAATGAGCAGTTCTTC. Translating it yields CASTGDGLNNEQFF.